Following are 11 T cell receptor beta chains from one sample sequenced in a study of blood T cells in healthy people across ages (dated by TCRdb to 2014 to 2015). Library preparation was by 5' RACE. Sequencing took place on an Illumina HiSeq 2500. A second PCR of roughly 7 to 12 cycles was run with a J-beta primer mix and a sample-barcoded 5' primer. In TCRdb, the public reads were trimmed at Q25 with fastp and aligned with MiXCR, with productive beta chains retained. Here each entry gathers all rows of one CDR3 protein and keeps the most common genes and DNA. Present in this sample are approximately 580,000 distinct CDR3 sequences, under 30% of which were seen just once. The ten largest make up around 10% of the sample. These same data were also listed under a study on T cells of mothers and their children.

Specimen: blood. These TCRs come from a boy younger than 18 in good health.

The rearrangement uses TRBV5-1 and TRBJ2-1; D may be TRBD1 (7 bases). V gave up 3 bases and J gave up 4 bases, with 14 bases separating them. This CDR3 is 15 amino acids long. CDR1 is SGHRS and CDR2 is YFSETQ in the germline V gene. The CDR3 reads CASSWGDSGYNEQFF. The CDR3 DNA follows: TGCGCCAGCAGCTGGGGGGACAGTGGGTACAATGAGCAGTTCTTC.

The J gene is TRBJ1-2, the V gene TRBV5-1, with unresolved D. V lost 3 bases, J lost 5 bases, and 14 bases lay in between. This CDR3 comprises 14 residues. CDR1 is SGHRS, CDR2 YFSETQ, per germline. The CDR3 DNA is TGCGCCAGCAGCTACGAACCCACAGAGTATGGCTACACCTTC. Amino acid sequence: CASSYEPTEYGYTF.

This clonotype appeared a few times. One end of the junction varies from germline; a read error may be responsible. The chain is built from TRBV28 and TRBJ2-7; a weak D match, TRBD2 (5 bases). The CDR3 extends over 13 amino acids. Germline assignment: CDR1 MDHEN and CDR2 SYDVKM. CDR3 amino acids: CASSLVGRNEQYF. The CDR3 coding sequence is TGCGCCAGCAGTTTAGTGGGGAGAAACGAGCAGTACTTC. The complete variable domain, with remaining parts taken from reference TRBV28 and TRBJ2-7, reads DVKVTQSSRYLVKRTGEKVFLECVQDMDHENMFWYRQDPGLGLRLIYFSYDVKMKEKGDIPEGYSVSREKKERFSLILESASTNQTSMYLCASSLVGRNEQYFGPGTRLTVT.

The chain combines TRBV19 with TRBJ1-5; D ambiguous. Per germline, CDR1 LNHDA and CDR2 SQIVND (reference sequence). Trimming left V 7 bases short and J 0 bases short, with 7 bases between. CDR3 length: 13 residues. The CDR3 DNA follows: TGTGCCAGTATGAAACATAGCAATCAGCCCCAGCATTTT. Protein: CASMKHSNQPQHF.

The chain links TRBV6-1 to TRBJ2-5, with 10 nucleotides matching TRBD1. The CDR3 spans 16 residues. CDR1 and CDR2 from the germline V gene are MNHNS and SASEGT. Losses at the gene ends were 6 bases for V and 1 base for J; bases not matched to a gene: 8. For the CDR3, the DNA is TGTGCCAGCAGCAACCGGGACAGGGGCCTCCAAGAGACCCAGTACTTC. This encodes CASSNRDRGLQETQYF.

The rearrangement links TRBV28 to TRBJ1-1; D is uncertain. V lost 4 bases and J 11 bases, leaving 17 bases between the germline ends. This CDR3 is 13 amino acids long. Germline V CDR1 and CDR2: MDHEN, SYDVKM. The CDR3 DNA reads as TGTGCCAGCAGTTACGTGCGGCCGGGTGGGGCTTTCTTT. It specifies CASSYVRPGGAFF.

The V and J genes are TRBV5-1 and TRBJ2-7, with 7 bases aligning to TRBD2. Germline V gene data show CDR1 as SGHRS and CDR2 as YFSETQ. This CDR3 spans 14 amino acids. With V trimmed by 0 bases and J by 4 bases, 4 bases remained unmatched. CDR3 bases: TGCGCCAGCAGCTTGGGCGGGAGCGAGTACGAGCAGTACTTC. It specifies CASSLGGSEYEQYF.

V gene TRBV4-1 combines with J gene TRBJ2-5, with 7 bases that match TRBD2. Trimming at V came to 2 bases and at J to 4 bases, leaving 4 bases not matched to a gene. Germline V gene sequence: CDR1 MGHRA, CDR2 YSYEKL. This CDR3 is 14 amino acids long. The CDR3 sequence: CASSQFREGETQYF. Written as DNA, the CDR3 is TGCGCCAGCAGCCAATTCAGGGAGGGAGAGACCCAGTACTTC.

V gene TRBV7-8 combines with J gene TRBJ2-5, with TRBD2 matching 14 bases. The J call may not be correct, given that the DNA end is closer to TRBJ2-7. The CDR3 is made up of 17 amino acids. Germline CDR1 SGHVS, CDR2 FQNEAQ. CDR3 sequence (DNA): TGTGCCAGCAGCTTAGTTGGGACTAGCGGGGGATCCTACGAGCAGTACTTC. Amino acid sequence: CASSLVGTSGGSYEQYF.

The gene calls are TRBV7-6 and TRBJ2-2; 8 nucleotides agree with TRBD1. Trimming removed 4 bases from V and 4 bases from J; junction bases left unmatched: 8. Germline assignment: CDR1 SGHVS and CDR2 FNYEAQ. This CDR3 spans 16 amino acids. The CDR3 nucleotides read TGTGCCAGCAGCTCCGTCAGGGGGCGCGGCACCGGGGAGCTGTTTTTT. Encoded protein: CASSSVRGRGTGELFF.

This clonotype was counted a few times. V is TRBV7-2 and J is TRBJ1-3, with D possibly matching TRBD1 (5 bases). Germline CDR1 and CDR2: SGHTA and FQGNSA. CDR3 length: 18 amino acids. The V end lost 1 base, the J end lost 4 bases, and 20 bases lay between the germline ends. The CDR3 loop is CASSLGLQAPMRGNTIYF. CDR3 DNA sequence: TGTGCCAGCAGCTTAGGCCTACAGGCACCTATGCGAGGAAACACCATATATTTT.